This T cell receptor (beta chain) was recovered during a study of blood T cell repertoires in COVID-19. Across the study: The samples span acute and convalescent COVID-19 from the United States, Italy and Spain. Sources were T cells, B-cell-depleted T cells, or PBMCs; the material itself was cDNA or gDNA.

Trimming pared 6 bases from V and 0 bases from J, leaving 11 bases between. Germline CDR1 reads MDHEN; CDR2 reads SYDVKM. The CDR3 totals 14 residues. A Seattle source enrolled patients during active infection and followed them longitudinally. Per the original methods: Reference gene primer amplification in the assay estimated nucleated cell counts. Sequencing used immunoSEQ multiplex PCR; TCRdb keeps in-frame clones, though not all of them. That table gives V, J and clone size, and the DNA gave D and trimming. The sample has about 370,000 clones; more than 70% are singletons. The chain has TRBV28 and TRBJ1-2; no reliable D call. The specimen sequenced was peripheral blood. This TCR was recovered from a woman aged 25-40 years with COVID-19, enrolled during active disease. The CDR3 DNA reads TGTGCCAGCAGCCCCCCGACAACTAACTATGGCTACACCTTC. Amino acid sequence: CASSPPTTNYGYTF.